Below are 15 T cell receptor beta chains sequenced from a single sample in a study of T cell responses to AZD1222 COVID-19 vaccine (dated by TCRdb to the early 2020s). The time point tag for this specimen amounts to: baseline before first vaccination. Libraries came from the immunoSEQ multiplex PCR assay. Held by TCRdb, this immuneACCESS table contains in-frame sequences only and omits some clones. Under half of the omission traces to an unresolved V gene where checked; the cause of the rest is unknown. The sample table records some 150,000 clones; approximately 91% of these occur just once. The ten most abundant clones make up approximately 1.6% of the sample. The sample was peripheral blood, taken on day 0 of AZD1222 vaccination. All receptors come from an adult in good health.

The V gene is TRBV19, the J gene TRBJ2-7; 10 positions match TRBD1. This CDR3 has 14 residues. Trimming at V came to 7 bases and at J to 3 bases, leaving 6 bases not matched to a gene. Germline assignment: CDR1 LNHDA and CDR2 SQIVND (reference sequence). In DNA form, the CDR3 reads TGTGCCAGTACCCGCCGGGACAGGGGCTACGAGCAGTACTTC. Its translation: CASTRRDRGYEQYF. The full variable domain, with the rest looked up from reference TRBV19 and TRBJ2-7, is DGGITQSPKYLFRKEGQNVTLSCEQNLNHDAMYWYRQDPGQGLRLIYYSQIVNDFQKGDIAEGYSVSREKKESFPLTVTSAQKNPTAFYLCASTRRDRGYEQYFGPGTRLTVT.

The chain is built from TRBV9 and TRBJ1-5; the D gene is possibly TRBD1 (5 bases). Germline CDR1 and CDR2: SGDLS and YYNGEE. The CDR3 is 15 amino acids. The V end was cut by 4 bases, the J end by 2 bases, with 13 bases between. The CDR3 nucleotides are TGTGCCAGCAGCTCCGGGACGCTGGGCAATCAGCCCCAGCATTTT. Translating gives CASSSGTLGNQPQHF.

V is TRBV5-6 and J is TRBJ1-1; possible D gene TRBD1, 6 bases. Per the germline V gene, CDR1 is SGHDT and CDR2 is YYEEEE. This CDR3 spans 12 amino acids. The ends were cut back, 4 bases at V and 11 bases at J, with 15 bases in the middle. The CDR3 protein is CASSKVGAGAFF. The CDR3 DNA reads TGTGCCAGCAGCAAGGTGGGGGCGGGCGCTTTCTTT.

The chain couples TRBV5-4 to TRBJ1-1; the D gene is possibly TRBD1 (5 bases). The CDR3 has 13 amino acids. V was trimmed by 4 bases and J by 4 bases, leaving 11 bases between them. CDR1 is SGHNT and CDR2 is YYREEE in the germline V gene (reference sequence). For the CDR3, the DNA is TGTGCCAGCAGCCGGAAGGGGCTCACTGAAGCTTTCTTT. Its translation is CASSRKGLTEAFF.

The gene calls are TRBV7-9 and TRBJ1-2; D is uncertain. This CDR3 region has 13 residues. V was clipped by 4 bases and J by 6 bases, with 12 bases between them. Germline lookup yields CDR1 SEHNR and CDR2 FQNEAQ (reference sequence). DNA for the CDR3: TGTGCCAGCAGCTCCCGGGGAGGGAATGGCTACACCTTC. This encodes CASSSRGGNGYTF.

This sequence joins TRBV12-3 or TRBV12-4 and TRBJ1-1; tentatively, D is TRBD1 (6 bases). CDR3 size: 11 residues. V dropped 4 bases and J dropped 10 bases, with 10 bases sitting between them. The CDR3 sequence is CASSYRAGAFF. The CDR3 coding sequence is TGTGCCAGCAGTTACAGGGCGGGAGCTTTCTTT.

The V gene is TRBV7-8, the J gene TRBJ1-4, with unresolved D. V shed 0 bases and J shed 0 bases, with 8 bases lying between them. Germline V gene sequence: CDR1 SGHVS, CDR2 FQNEAQ. The CDR3 is 16 amino acids. CDR3 sequence reads: CASSLAGRATNEKLFF. CDR3 coding DNA: TGTGCCAGCAGCTTAGCCGGCCGGGCAACTAATGAAAAACTGTTTTTT.

CDR3 protein: CASSLVVGELFF. CDR3 in DNA: TGTGCCAGCAGCTTGGTAGTCGGGGAGCTGTTTTTT. V is TRBV5-4 and J is TRBJ2-2, with no clear D. The CDR3 contains 12 residues. The germline CDR1 and CDR2 sequences are SGHNT and YYREEE (reference sequence). Trimming stripped 0 bases from V and 7 bases from J, with 4 bases between.

In its sample, this clone was seen a few times. The chain uses TRBV24-1 and TRBJ2-3; 9 bases fit TRBD1. The germline gives CDR1 KGHDR, CDR2 SFDVKD. The trim removed 4 bases at V and 5 bases at J, leaving 9 bases unmatched. This CDR3 spans 16 amino acids. DNA for the CDR3: TGTGCCACCAGTGACGACGGACAGGGGTATGAAGATACGCAGTATTTT. It yields the protein CATSDDGQGYEDTQYF.

This clone showed up just once. The gene calls are TRBV5-1 and TRBJ1-6; 8 nucleotides agree with TRBD1. The junction had 6 bases not matched to a gene; V was cut back by 4 bases and J by 9 bases. This CDR3 comprises 14 residues. Germline loops: CDR1 SGHRS, CDR2 YFSETQ. The CDR3 region is CASSGDRRGSPLHF. CDR3 in DNA: TGCGCCAGCAGCGGGGACAGGCGAGGTTCACCCCTCCACTTT.

This rearrangement joins TRBV30 to TRBJ1-2, with 12 positions matching TRBD1. V shed 1 base, J shed 2 bases, and the junction held 8 bases outside the gene matches. The CDR3 spans 17 residues. Germline CDR1 is GTSNPN and CDR2 is SVGIG (reference sequence). For the CDR3, the DNA is TGTGCCTGGAGTGGGGACAGGGGGCGAGTCCCAAACTATGGCTACACCTTC. It encodes CAWSGDRGRVPNYGYTF. The complete variable domain, with remaining parts taken from reference TRBV30 and TRBJ1-2, reads SQTIHQWPATLVQPVGSPLSLECTVEGTSNPNLYWYRQAAGRGLQLLFYSVGIGQISSEVPQNLSASRPQDRQFILSSKKLLLSDSGFYLCAWSGDRGRVPNYGYTFGSGTRLTVV.

The chain recombines TRBV7-6 with TRBJ2-1; D unresolved. The CDR3 is 12 residues long. Looked up from germline, CDR1 is SGHVS and CDR2 is FNYEAQ. Trimming pared 4 bases from V and 7 bases from J, leaving 8 bases between. CDR3 sequence: CASSSLRNEQFF. CDR3 coding DNA: TGTGCCAGCAGCTCCCTGCGGAATGAGCAGTTCTTC.

The rearrangement uses TRBV29-1 and TRBJ1-2; 9 positions match TRBD1. This CDR3 region has 17 residues. With V trimmed by 3 bases and J by 0 bases, 11 bases remained unmatched. Germline CDR1 and CDR2: SQVTM and ANQGSEA. The CDR3 DNA follows: TGCAGCGTTGATAGTAGGGACAGGGATTCCCCTAACTATGGCTACACCTTC. Translation: CSVDSRDRDSPNYGYTF.

CDR3 in amino acids: CASSRDSGTQRGEQFF. The CDR3 DNA reads as TGTGCCAGCAGTAGGGATAGCGGGACCCAACGGGGGGAGCAGTTCTTC. V gene TRBV2 combines with J gene TRBJ2-1; 8 nucleotides match TRBD2. CDR1 is SNHLY, CDR2 FYNNEI, per germline. The CDR3 length is 16 residues. The V gene end was trimmed by 5 bases and the J gene end by 10 bases; junction bases not matched to a gene: 16. Full variable domain (missing parts from reference TRBV2 and TRBJ2-1): EPEVTQTPSHQVTQMGQEVILRCVPISNHLYFYWYRQILGQKVEFLVSFYNNEISEKSEIFDDQFSVERPDGSNFTLKIRSTKLEDSAMYFCASSRDSGTQRGEQFFGPGTRLTVL.

A single count supports this clone. Its ends do not fully match the called genes, so a read error is possible. The rearrangement joins TRBV9 to TRBJ1-5; D ambiguous. Germline V gene data show CDR1 as SGDLS and CDR2 as YYNGEE. This CDR3 is 13 amino acids long. CDR3 region: CTSSVEGNQPQHF. The CDR3 DNA reads TGTACCAGCAGCGTAGAAGGGAATCAGCCCCAGCATTTT.